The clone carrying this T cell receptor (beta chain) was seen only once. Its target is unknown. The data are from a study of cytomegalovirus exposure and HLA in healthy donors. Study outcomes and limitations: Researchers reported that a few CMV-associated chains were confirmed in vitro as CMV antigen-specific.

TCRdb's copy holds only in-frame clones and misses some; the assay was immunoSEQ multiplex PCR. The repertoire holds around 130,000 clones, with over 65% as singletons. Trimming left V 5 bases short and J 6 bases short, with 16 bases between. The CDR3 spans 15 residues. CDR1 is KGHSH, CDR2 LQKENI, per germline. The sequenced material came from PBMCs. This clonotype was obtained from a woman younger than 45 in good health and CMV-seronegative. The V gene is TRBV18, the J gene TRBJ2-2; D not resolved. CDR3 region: CASSYGLTPAGELFF. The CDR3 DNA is TGTGCCAGCTCATATGGCTTAACCCCCGCCGGGGAGCTGTTTTTT.